The present TCR beta chain was sequenced within a study of shared clonotypes between healthy human individuals. Study results and limitations: Among non-shared clonotypes, generation probabilities were lower than among those shared by all four donors.

The ends were cut back, 6 bases at V and 4 bases at J, with 20 bases in the middle. CDR1 is SGHRS and CDR2 is YFSETQ in the germline V gene. This CDR3 contains 16 residues. On this clone itself: Antigen: not known.

Clones were sequenced by immunoSEQ multiplex PCR, and TCRdb holds only the in-frame ones, with some missing. The sample shows about 2.4 million clones, over 85% of them seen only once. The sequenced sample was naive CD4+ T cells sorted from blood. Subset described: CD45RA+ positively selected. The clonotype originates from a man aged 18 to 35 in good health. This chain uses TRBV5-1 with TRBJ2-1, with a weak D call TRBD2 (6 bases). The DNA of the CDR3 is TGCGCCAGCACCCCCCTTGCCGGGGGTGTGTACAATGAGCAGTTCTTC. Its protein is CASTPLAGGVYNEQFF.